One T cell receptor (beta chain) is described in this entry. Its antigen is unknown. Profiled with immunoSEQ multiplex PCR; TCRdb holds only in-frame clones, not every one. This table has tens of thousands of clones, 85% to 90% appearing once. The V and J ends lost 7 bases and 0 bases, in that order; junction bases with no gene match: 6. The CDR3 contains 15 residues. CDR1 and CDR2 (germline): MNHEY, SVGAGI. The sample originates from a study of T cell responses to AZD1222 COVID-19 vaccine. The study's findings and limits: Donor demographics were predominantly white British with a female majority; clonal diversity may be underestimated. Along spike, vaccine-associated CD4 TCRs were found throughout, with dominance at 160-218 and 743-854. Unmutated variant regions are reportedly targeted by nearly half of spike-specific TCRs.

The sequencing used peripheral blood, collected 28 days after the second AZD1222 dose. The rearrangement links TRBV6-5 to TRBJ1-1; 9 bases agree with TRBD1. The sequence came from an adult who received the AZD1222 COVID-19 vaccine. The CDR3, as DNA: TGTGCCAGCACCCCCCGGACAGGGGTGAACACTGAAGCTTTCTTT. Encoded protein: CASTPRTGVNTEAFF.